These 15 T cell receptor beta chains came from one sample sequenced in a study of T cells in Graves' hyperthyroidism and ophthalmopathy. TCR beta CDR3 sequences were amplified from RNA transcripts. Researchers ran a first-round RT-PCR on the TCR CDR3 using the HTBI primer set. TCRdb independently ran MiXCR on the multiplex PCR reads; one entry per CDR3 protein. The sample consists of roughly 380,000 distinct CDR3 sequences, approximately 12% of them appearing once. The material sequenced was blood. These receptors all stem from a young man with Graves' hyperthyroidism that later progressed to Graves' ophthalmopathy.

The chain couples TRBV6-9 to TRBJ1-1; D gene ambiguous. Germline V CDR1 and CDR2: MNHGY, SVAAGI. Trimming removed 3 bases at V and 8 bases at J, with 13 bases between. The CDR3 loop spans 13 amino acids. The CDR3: CASSYRERKEAFF. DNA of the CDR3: TGTGCCAGCAGTTACAGAGAACGTAAAGAAGCTTTCTTT.

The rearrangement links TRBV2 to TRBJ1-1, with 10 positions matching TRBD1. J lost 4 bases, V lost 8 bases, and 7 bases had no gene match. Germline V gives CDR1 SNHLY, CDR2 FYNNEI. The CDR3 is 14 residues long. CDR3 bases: TGTGCCAGCGGGGCGAGGACAGGGGGCACTGAAGCTTTCTTT. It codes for CASGARTGGTEAFF.

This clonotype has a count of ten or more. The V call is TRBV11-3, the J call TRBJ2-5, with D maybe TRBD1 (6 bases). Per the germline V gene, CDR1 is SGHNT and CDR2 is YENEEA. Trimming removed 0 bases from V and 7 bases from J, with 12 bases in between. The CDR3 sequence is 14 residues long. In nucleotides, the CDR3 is TGTGCCAGCAGCTTAGATCCAGGGGTGTGGACCCAGTACTTC. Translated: CASSLDPGVWTQYF.

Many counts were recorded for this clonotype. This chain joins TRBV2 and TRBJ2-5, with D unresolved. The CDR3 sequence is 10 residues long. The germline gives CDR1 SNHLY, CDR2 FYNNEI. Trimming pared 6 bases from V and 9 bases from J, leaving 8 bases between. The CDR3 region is CASSDPAQYF. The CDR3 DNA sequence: TGTGCCAGCAGCGATCCCGCCCAGTACTTC.

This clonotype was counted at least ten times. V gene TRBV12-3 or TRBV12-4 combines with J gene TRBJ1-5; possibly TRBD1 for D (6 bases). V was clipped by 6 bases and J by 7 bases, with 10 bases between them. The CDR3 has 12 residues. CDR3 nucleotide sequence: TGTGCCAGCAGAACACAGGGCCAGCCCCAGCATTTT. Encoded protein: CASRTQGQPQHF.

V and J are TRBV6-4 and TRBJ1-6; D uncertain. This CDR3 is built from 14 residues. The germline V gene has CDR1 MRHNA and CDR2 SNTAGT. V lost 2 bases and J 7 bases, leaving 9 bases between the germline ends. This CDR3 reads CASSDTGWNSPLHF. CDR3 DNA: TGTGCCAGCAGTGACACGGGGTGGAATTCACCCCTCCACTTT.

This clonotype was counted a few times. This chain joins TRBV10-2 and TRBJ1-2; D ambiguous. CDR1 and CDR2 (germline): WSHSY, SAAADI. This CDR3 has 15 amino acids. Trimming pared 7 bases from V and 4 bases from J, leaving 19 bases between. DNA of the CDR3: TGCGCCAGCACTGGTGGCAGTCGTCCGCCCTATGGCTACACCTTC. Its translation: CASTGGSRPPYGYTF.

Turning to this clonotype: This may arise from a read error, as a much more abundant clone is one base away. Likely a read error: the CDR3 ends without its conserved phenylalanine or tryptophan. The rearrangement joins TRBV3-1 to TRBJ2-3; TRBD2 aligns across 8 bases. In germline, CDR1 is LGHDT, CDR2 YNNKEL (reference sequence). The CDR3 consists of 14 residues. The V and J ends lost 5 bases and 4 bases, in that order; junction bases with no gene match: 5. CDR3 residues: CASSWTSKADTQYL. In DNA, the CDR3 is TGTGCCAGCAGCTGGACTAGCAAGGCAGATACGCAGTATCTT.

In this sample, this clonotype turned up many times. CDR3 sequence reads: CASAVGENSPLHF. In nucleotides, the CDR3 is TGTGCCAGCGCCGTAGGGGAGAATTCACCCCTCCACTTT. V usage is TRBV2 and J usage is TRBJ1-6, with D perhaps TRBD1 (5 bases). The CDR3 totals 13 residues. Germline loops: CDR1 SNHLY, CDR2 FYNNEI. The ends were cut back, 8 bases at V and 7 bases at J, with 12 bases in the middle.

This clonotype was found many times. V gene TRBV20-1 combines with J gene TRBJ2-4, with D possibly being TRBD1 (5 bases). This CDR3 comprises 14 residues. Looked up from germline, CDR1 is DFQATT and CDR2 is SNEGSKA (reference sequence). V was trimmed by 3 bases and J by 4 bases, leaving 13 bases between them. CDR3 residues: CSASSDSQKNIQYF. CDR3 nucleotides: TGCAGTGCTAGCAGCGACAGTCAAAAAAACATTCAGTACTTC.

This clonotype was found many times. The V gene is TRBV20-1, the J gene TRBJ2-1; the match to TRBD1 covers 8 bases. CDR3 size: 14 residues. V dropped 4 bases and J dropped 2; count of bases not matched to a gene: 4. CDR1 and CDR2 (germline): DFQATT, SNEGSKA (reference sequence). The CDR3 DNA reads TGCAGTGCTATCCCGGACAGGGCCTACAATGAGCAGTTCTTC. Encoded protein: CSAIPDRAYNEQFF.

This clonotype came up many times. The CDR3 spells CASSGTPSGELFF. CDR3 sequence (DNA): TGTGCCAGCAGCGGGACTCCATCAGGGGAGCTGTTTTTT. The chain has TRBV2 and TRBJ2-2; tentative D call: TRBD2 (6 bases). This CDR3 is 13 amino acids long. Germline CDR1 and CDR2: SNHLY and FYNNEI. V lost 6 bases and J 8 bases, leaving 13 bases between the germline ends.

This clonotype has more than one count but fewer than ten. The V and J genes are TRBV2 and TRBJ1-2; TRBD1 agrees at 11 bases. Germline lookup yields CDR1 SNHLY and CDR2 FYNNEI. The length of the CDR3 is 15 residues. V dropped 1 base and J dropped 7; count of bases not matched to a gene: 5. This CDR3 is CASSEVGTGGVGYTF. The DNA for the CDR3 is TGTGCCAGCAGTGAAGTTGGGACAGGGGGAGTTGGCTACACCTTC.

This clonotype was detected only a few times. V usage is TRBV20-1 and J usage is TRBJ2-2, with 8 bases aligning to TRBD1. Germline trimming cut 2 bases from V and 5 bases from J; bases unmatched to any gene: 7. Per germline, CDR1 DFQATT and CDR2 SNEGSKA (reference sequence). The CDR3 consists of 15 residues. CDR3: CSARRTGSNTGELFF. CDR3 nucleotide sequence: TGCAGTGCTAGACGGACAGGGTCTAATACCGGGGAGCTGTTTTTT.

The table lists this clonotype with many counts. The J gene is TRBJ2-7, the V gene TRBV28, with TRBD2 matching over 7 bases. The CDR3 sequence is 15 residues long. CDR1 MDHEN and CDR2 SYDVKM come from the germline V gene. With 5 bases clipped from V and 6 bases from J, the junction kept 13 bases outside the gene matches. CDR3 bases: TGTGCCAGCAGTACCCCACCGGGACTACGACGCGAGCAGTACTTC. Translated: CASSTPPGLRREQYF.